The source of this TCR beta chain is a study of control samples from healthy donors and cancer patients. Only in-frame clones appear in the TCRdb table, and some are missing; sequencing was by immunoSEQ multiplex PCR. This table holds 150,000 or so clones, 90% to 95% found once. CDR1 is MRHNA and CDR2 is SNTAGT in the germline V gene. Trimming took off 1 base at V and 4 bases at J, with 4 bases between the two ends. CDR3 length equals 13 residues. The sample taken for sequencing was blood. This receptor was identified in a man aged 18 to 29 in good health. The rearrangement uses TRBV6-4 and TRBJ2-2, with no clear D. CDR3 in amino acids: CASSDLPTGELFF. The CDR3 nucleotides are TGTGCCAGCAGTGACTTACCCACCGGGGAGCTGTTTTTT.